A selection of T cell receptor beta chains follows, all from one sample in a study of shared clonotypes between healthy human individuals. Only in-frame clones appear in the TCRdb table, and some are missing; sequencing was by immunoSEQ multiplex PCR. The sample holds about 100,000 clones, about 71% seen once. The sequenced sample consisted of memory CD8+ T cells sorted from blood. These receptors all stem from a young woman in good health. Each CDR3 is given without its conserved first and last residue. Each record gives: clone size, D gene, V gene, J gene, CDR3 protein. The D gene is left open where the match is weak. Size is omitted from some rows. Given values are once, few, many or a class for expanded clones.

>NA|TRBD2|TRBV10-2|TRBJ2-2
ASGSGRALGGELF
>NA|TRBD2|TRBV19|TRBJ2-7
ASQIAGGRYEQY
>once|NA|TRBV6-4|TRBJ2-1
ASRTGWAQF
>NA|NA|TRBV6-5|TRBJ1-1
ANEGWRAEAF
>NA|NA|TRBV10-2|TRBJ2-2
ASSPSHGELF
>NA|NA|TRBV10-1|TRBJ1-5
ASSEGRGTIDYSNQPQH
>medium-sized|NA|TRBV6-1|TRBJ2-5
ASSHGETQY
>NA|NA|TRBV28|TRBJ1-1
ASSPRISGLTEAF
>NA|NA|TRBV25-1|TRBJ2-1
ASRKGVYNEQF
>NA|TRBD1|TRBV28|TRBJ1-4
ASSLRTGALHNEKLF
>NA|TRBD2|TRBV25-1|TRBJ2-7
ASSAPGTSGSYEQY
>NA|TRBD1|TRBV14|TRBJ1-2
ASSPTGFLQGYT
>NA|NA|TRBV10-3|TRBJ1-3
AITDSSGNTIY
>NA|TRBD1|TRBV2|TRBJ2-7
ASSDPGQPPDEQY
>NA|NA|TRBV28|TRBJ2-1
ASSPLLGSANEQF
>few|NA|TRBV11-2|TRBJ1-4
ASSFTPSVIEKLF
>NA|TRBD2|TRBV5-6|TRBJ2-7
ASSLGLAVYEQY
>NA|TRBD1|TRBV19|TRBJ2-7
ASSIGSGQGATEQY
>NA|NA|TRBV19|TRBJ2-2
ASLDRKSTGELF